The clone carrying this T cell receptor beta chain has at least ten counts. The target antigen is unknown. Selection for sequencing was limited to patients who had shown CD8+CD57+ cell expansion by flow cytometry. Receipt of therapy had not occurred in any patient by the time of blood sampling. This entry belongs to a study of CD8+CD57+ T cells in acquired aplastic anemia. Study in general: Recorded DNA amounts for sorted CD4+ and CD8+ cells had an average of 3.2 ug.

V was trimmed by 8 bases and J by 4 bases, leaving 17 bases between them. Looked up from germline, CDR1 is MNHNS and CDR2 is SASEGT. The CDR3 is made up of 14 amino acids. Genomic DNA constituted the template upon which TCR beta VDJ and CDR3 profiling was performed. TCRdb redid the calling of the reads with MiXCR, one entry per CDR3 protein. The sample has approximately 190,000 distinct CDR3 sequences; around 47% are singletons. Overall study results and limits: Overlapping CD8+ CDR3 repertoires of patients and controls contained 25 to 35 shared sequences.

The source of this sequence is a human donor with aplastic anemia. The chain is built from TRBV6-1 and TRBJ2-5; no reliable D call. Sample: sorted CD4+, CD8+, or CD8+CD57+ T cells (not recorded which) from PBMCs. CDR3: CASVSTSRTETQYF. The CDR3 DNA is TGTGCCAGCGTAAGCACCAGTAGGACAGAGACCCAGTACTTC.